A selection of T cell receptor beta chains follows, all from one sample in a study of blood T cell repertoires in COVID-19. Only in-frame clones appear in the TCRdb table, and some are missing; sequencing was by immunoSEQ multiplex PCR. The sample holds 100,000 to 120,000 clones, more than 80% seen once. Sequencing was performed on peripheral blood. The receptors come from a woman aged 60-75 years with COVID-19, enrolled during active disease. CDR3s include the opening cysteine and the closing phenylalanine or tryptophan. A D gene is named only where the DNA matches it firmly. Where a row states a size, it is once, few, many or the class of an expanded clone; other rows omit it.

d_call clone_size j_call v_call cdr3_nt cdr3_aa
NA NA TRBJ1-6 TRBV18 TGTGCCAGCTCACCATCACCTGCGGATTCACCCCTCCACTTT CASSPSPADSPLHF
NA NA TRBJ1-1 TRBV28 TGTGCCAGCAGTTTAGAACAGGGAAGGTACACTGAAGCTTTCTTT CASSLEQGRYTEAFF
NA NA TRBJ1-2 TRBV6-5 TGTGCCAGCACGAGGGGGAACTATGGCTACACCTTC CASTRGNYGYTF
NA NA TRBJ2-5 TRBV29-1 TGCAGCGTTGTTAACCCGGGGGAAGAGACCCAGTACTTC CSVVNPGEETQYF
TRBD1 NA TRBJ1-1 TRBV6-5 TGTGCCAGCAGCAGGGGGCGGGAGACTGAAGCTTTCTTT CASSRGRETEAFF
TRBD1 NA TRBJ1-1 TRBV12-5 TGTGCTAGTGATCGGGACAGGGATTACACTGAAGCTTTCTTT CASDRDRDYTEAFF
NA NA TRBJ1-1 TRBV9 TGTGCCAGCAGCGCCACGACAGTTCCCAGTGAAGCTTTCTTT CASSATTVPSEAFF
NA NA TRBJ2-1 TRBV29-1 TGCAGCGTTTCTCCCTCGACGGGATACAATGAGCAGTTCTTC CSVSPSTGYNEQFF
TRBD2 few TRBJ2-1 TRBV5-1 TGCGCCAGCACCGGAAGCGGGGGGCAATACAATGAGCAGTTCTTC CASTGSGGQYNEQFF
TRBD1 NA TRBJ1-2 TRBV9 TGTGCCAGCAGCGCAGGGGGATTTTTTGGCTACACCTTC CASSAGGFFGYTF
NA NA TRBJ1-1 TRBV12-3/TRBV12-4 TGTGCCAGCAGTGTAGTGGCGGACACTGAAGCTTTCTTT CASSVVADTEAFF
NA NA TRBJ2-2 TRBV30 TGTGCCTCCGGGAACACCGGGGAGCTGTTTTTT CASGNTGELFF
NA NA TRBJ2-3 TRBV7-9 TGTGCCAGCAGCTTAGGGTCGACAGCGGGAGATACGCAGTATTTT CASSLGSTAGDTQYF
TRBD1 NA TRBJ1-2 TRBV30 TGTGCCTGGAAGACAGGGGGTATTGGTGGCTACACCTTC CAWKTGGIGGYTF
NA few TRBJ2-7 TRBV9 TGTGCCAGCAGCGAAGGGCCCGGAAGGGGCTACGAGCAGTACTTC CASSEGPGRGYEQYF
TRBD1 NA TRBJ1-1 TRBV11-2 TGTGCCAGCAGCTCCTCGGGACAGCTCACTGAAGCTTTCTTT CASSSSGQLTEAFF
NA NA TRBJ1-2 TRBV19 TGTGCCAGTAGTATCCCGGGGTCCCACTATGGCTACACCTTC CASSIPGSHYGYTF
NA few TRBJ2-5 TRBV25-1 TGTGCCAGCAGTAAGACAGGACAAGAGACCCAGTACTTC CASSKTGQETQYF
NA NA TRBJ1-6 TRBV27 TGTGCCAGCAGTTGGACACTCCATAATTCACCCCTCCACTTT CASSWTLHNSPLHF
NA NA TRBJ2-3 TRBV5-4 TGTGCCAGCAGCTTGGCCGGGGGAAAGGATACGCAGTATTTT CASSLAGGKDTQYF
NA once TRBJ2-5 TRBV19 TGTGCCAGTAGCCCTAGCGTCGGGACCCAGTACTTC CASSPSVGTQYF
NA NA TRBJ2-7 TRBV9 TGTGCCAGCAGCGTAGCTGGACAGAGTTACGAGCAGTACTTC CASSVAGQSYEQYF
TRBD1 NA TRBJ1-1 TRBV5-1 TGCGCCAGCAGCTCACAGGGGACGAACACTGAAGCTTTCTTT CASSSQGTNTEAFF
NA once TRBJ1-2 TRBV7-9 TGTGCCAGCAGCCTCGTCCTACTAGACCACTATGGCTACACCTTC CASSLVLLDHYGYTF
TRBD1 NA TRBJ1-1 TRBV5-1 TGCGCCAGCAGCTTGGTCGGGACAGGGAACACTGAAGCTTTCTTT CASSLVGTGNTEAFF